These 13 T cell receptor beta chains were sequenced from one sample in a study of T cell responses to AZD1222 COVID-19 vaccine. Method: immunoSEQ multiplex PCR; TCRdb's copy keeps in-frame clones and lacks some. The sample yields around 140,000 clones, more than 90% seen once. The sequencing here drew on peripheral blood, taken on day 0 of AZD1222 vaccination. These receptor sequences come from an adult in good health.

A single count supports this clone. This sequence joins TRBV6-5 and TRBJ1-6; possible D gene TRBD1, 5 bases. The V gene lost 2 bases and the J gene lost 4 bases, with 12 bases spanning the gap. The CDR3 runs 16 residues. The germline CDR1 and CDR2 sequences are MNHEY and SVGAGI. The CDR3 nucleotides read TGTGCCAGCAGTTACCAGGGCAGTGTTTATAATTCACCCCTCCACTTT. It encodes CASSYQGSVYNSPLHF.

The chain uses TRBV19 and TRBJ2-6; D is possibly TRBD2 (6 bases). V gave up 6 bases and J gave up 4 bases, with 13 bases separating them. CDR3 length: 15 residues. Germline CDR1 reads LNHDA; CDR2 reads SQIVND (reference sequence). CDR3 protein: CASRGRTGGANVLTF. CDR3 in DNA: TGTGCCAGTAGAGGGAGGACCGGCGGGGCCAACGTCCTGACTTTC.

This chain uses TRBV30 with TRBJ1-6; maybe TRBD1 (5 bases). There are 15 residues in the CDR3. Germline V gene data show CDR1 as GTSNPN and CDR2 as SVGIG (reference sequence). V was trimmed by 0 bases and J by 2 bases, leaving 8 bases between them. The CDR3 loop is CAWSVPGTYNSPLHF. The DNA for the CDR3 is TGTGCCTGGAGTGTACCAGGGACCTATAATTCACCCCTCCACTTT. The complete variable domain, with remaining parts taken from reference TRBV30 and TRBJ1-6, reads SQTIHQWPATLVQPVGSPLSLECTVEGTSNPNLYWYRQAAGRGLQLLFYSVGIGQISSEVPQNLSASRPQDRQFILSSKKLLLSDSGFYLCAWSVPGTYNSPLHFGNGTRLTVT.

The chain carries TRBV28 and TRBJ1-1, with a weak D call TRBD1 (5 bases). CDR3 length equals 12 residues. CDR1 is MDHEN, CDR2 SYDVKM, per germline. Trimming cost V 8 bases and J 1 base, with 8 bases left between them. CDR3 sequence (DNA): TGTGCCAGCCCTGGGGCGAACACTGAAGCTTTCTTT. This encodes CASPGANTEAFF.

The chain recombines TRBV28 with TRBJ2-7; TRBD1 is a possible D gene (6 bases). The ends were cut back, 3 bases at V and 0 bases at J, with 9 bases in the middle. The CDR3 extends over 14 amino acids. CDR1 and CDR2 from the germline V gene are MDHEN and SYDVKM. The CDR3: CASSFWDNSYEQYF. CDR3 in DNA: TGTGCCAGCAGTTTCTGGGACAACTCCTACGAGCAGTACTTC.

Points on this clone: The junction shows a germline mismatch at one end, possibly a read error. The rearrangement uses TRBV2 and TRBJ2-3, with 13 positions matching TRBD2. Germline V gives CDR1 SNHLY, CDR2 FYNNEI. The length of the CDR3 is 14 residues. The CDR3 region has the DNA TGTGCCGGCAGGACTAGCGGGAGTTCAGATACGCAGTATTTT. Protein product: CAGRTSGSSDTQYF.

The gene calls are TRBV3-1 (or the pseudogene TRBV3-2) and TRBJ2-4; perhaps TRBD1 as D (5 bases). This CDR3 has 13 residues. V was trimmed by 4 bases and J by 8 bases, leaving 12 bases between them. Per the germline V gene, CDR1 is LGHDT and CDR2 is YNNKEL (reference sequence). The CDR3 DNA is TGTGCCAGCAGCCCTTGGACACCTGACATTCAGTACTTC. Translation gives CASSPWTPDIQYF.

V is TRBV6-5 and J is TRBJ1-1; weak D call: TRBD1 (5 bases). CDR1 and CDR2 from the germline V gene are MNHEY and SVGAGI. The CDR3 runs 13 residues. Trimming cost V 6 bases and J 1 base, with 9 bases left between them. For the CDR3, the DNA is TGTGCCAGCAGGCAGGGAGCGAACACTGAAGCTTTCTTT. Translating it yields CASRQGANTEAFF.

The V gene is TRBV14, the J gene TRBJ2-5; D uncertain. This CDR3 contains 14 residues. Trimming removed 4 bases from V and 2 bases from J, with 11 bases in between. Germline CDR1 is SGHDN and CDR2 is FVKESK. CDR3 protein: CASSPFKAQETQYF. In DNA, the CDR3 is TGTGCCAGCAGCCCCTTCAAGGCTCAAGAGACCCAGTACTTC.

In this sample, this clone turned up once. The chain links TRBV6-4 to TRBJ2-2; D perhaps matches TRBD1 (5 bases). The CDR3 consists of 15 residues. With 3 bases removed from V and 5 bases from J, the gap between germline ends came to 13 bases. Germline-derived CDR1 and CDR2 are MRHNA and SNTAGT. The CDR3 coding sequence is TGTGCCAGCAGTGAGGCGCCAGGGTGGACCGGGGAGCTGTTTTTT. As protein: CASSEAPGWTGELFF.

This clone was seen once. The chain employs TRBV6-6 and TRBJ1-4; D is undetermined. This CDR3 comprises 15 residues. The germline V gene has CDR1 MNHNY and CDR2 SVGAGI (reference sequence). V gave up 0 bases and J gave up 6 bases, with 11 bases separating them. CDR3 nucleotide sequence: TGTGCCAGCAGTTACTCAGGCGGGGTCGATGAAAAACTGTTTTTT. Translating it yields CASSYSGGVDEKLFF.

This chain uses TRBV9 with TRBJ2-1; D possibly corresponds to TRBD1 (6 bases). Germline CDR1 is SGDLS and CDR2 is YYNGEE. The CDR3 is made up of 15 amino acids. V was pared by 1 base and J by 4 bases, with 12 bases between. In DNA, the CDR3 is TGTGCCAGCAGCGTATACGGGACACCGTACAATGAGCAGTTCTTC. It specifies CASSVYGTPYNEQFF.

J is TRBJ2-1 and V is TRBV5-1, with D possibly matching TRBD2 (5 bases). CDR1 SGHRS and CDR2 YFSETQ come from the germline V gene. The CDR3 contains 12 residues. V was pared by 6 bases and J by 4 bases, with 8 bases between. The CDR3: CASNRGYNEQFF. The CDR3 nucleotides read TGCGCCAGCAACCGGGGATACAATGAGCAGTTCTTC. Combining the CDR3 with reference TRBV5-1 and TRBJ2-1 gives the whole variable domain KAGVTQTPRYLIKTRGQQVTLSCSPISGHRSVSWYQQTPGQGLQFLFEYFSETQRNKGNFPGRFSGRQFSNSRSEMNVSTLELGDSALYLCASNRGYNEQFFGPGTRLTVL.